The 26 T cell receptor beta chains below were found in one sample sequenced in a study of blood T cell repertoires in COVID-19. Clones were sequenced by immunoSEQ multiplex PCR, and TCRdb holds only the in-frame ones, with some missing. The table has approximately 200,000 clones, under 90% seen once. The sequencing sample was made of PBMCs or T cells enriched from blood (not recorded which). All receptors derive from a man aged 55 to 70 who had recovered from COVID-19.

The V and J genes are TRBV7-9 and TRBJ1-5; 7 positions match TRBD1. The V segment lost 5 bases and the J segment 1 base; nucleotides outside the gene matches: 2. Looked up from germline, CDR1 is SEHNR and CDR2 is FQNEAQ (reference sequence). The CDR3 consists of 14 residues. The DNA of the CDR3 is TGTGCCAGCAGCCCACAGGGGAGCAATCAGCCCCAGCATTTT. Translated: CASSPQGSNQPQHF.

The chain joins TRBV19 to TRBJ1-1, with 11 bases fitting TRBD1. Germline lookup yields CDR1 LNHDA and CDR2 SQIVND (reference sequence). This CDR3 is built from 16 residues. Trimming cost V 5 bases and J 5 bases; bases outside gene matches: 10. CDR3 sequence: CASSGPGTGGETEAFF. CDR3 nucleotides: TGTGCCAGTAGTGGTCCCGGGACAGGGGGAGAGACTGAAGCTTTCTTT.

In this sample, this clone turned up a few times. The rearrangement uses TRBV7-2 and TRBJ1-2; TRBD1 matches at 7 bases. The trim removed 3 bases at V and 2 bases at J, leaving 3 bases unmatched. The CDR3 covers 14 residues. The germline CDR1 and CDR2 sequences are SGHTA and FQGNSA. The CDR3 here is CASSFSRGNYGYTF. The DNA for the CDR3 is TGTGCCAGCAGCTTCTCCAGGGGGAACTATGGCTACACCTTC.

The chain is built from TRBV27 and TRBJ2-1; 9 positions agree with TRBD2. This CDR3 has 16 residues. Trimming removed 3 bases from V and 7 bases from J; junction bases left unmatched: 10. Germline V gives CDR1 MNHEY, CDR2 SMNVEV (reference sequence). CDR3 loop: CASSFNGGGADNEQFF. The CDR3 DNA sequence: TGTGCCAGCAGTTTCAATGGCGGGGGGGCCGATAATGAGCAGTTCTTC.

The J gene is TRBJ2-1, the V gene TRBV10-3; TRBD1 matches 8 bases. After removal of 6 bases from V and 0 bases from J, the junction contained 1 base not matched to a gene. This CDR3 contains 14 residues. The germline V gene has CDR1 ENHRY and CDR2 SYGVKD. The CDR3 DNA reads TGTGCCATCAGCGGGACAGGCTCCTACAATGAGCAGTTCTTC. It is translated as CAISGTGSYNEQFF.

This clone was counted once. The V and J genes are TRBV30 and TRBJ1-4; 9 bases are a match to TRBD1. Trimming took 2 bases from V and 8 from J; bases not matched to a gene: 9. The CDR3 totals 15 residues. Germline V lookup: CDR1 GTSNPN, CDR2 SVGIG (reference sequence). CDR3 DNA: TGTGCCTGGAGTACGGACAGGGGAGGAGGAGAAAAACTGTTTTTT. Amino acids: CAWSTDRGGGEKLFF.

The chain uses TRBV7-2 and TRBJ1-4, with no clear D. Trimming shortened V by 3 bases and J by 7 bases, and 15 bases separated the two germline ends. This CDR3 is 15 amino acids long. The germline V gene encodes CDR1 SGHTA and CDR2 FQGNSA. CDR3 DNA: TGTGCCAGCAGCTTTTCATCAGGCCTGGGTGAAAAACTGTTTTTT. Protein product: CASSFSSGLGEKLFF.

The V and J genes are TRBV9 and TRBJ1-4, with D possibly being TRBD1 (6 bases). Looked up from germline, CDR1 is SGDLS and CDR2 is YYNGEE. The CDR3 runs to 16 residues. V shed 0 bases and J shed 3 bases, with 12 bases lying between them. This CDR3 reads CASSVATGLPNEKLFF. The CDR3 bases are TGTGCCAGCAGCGTAGCTACAGGGCTGCCTAATGAAAAACTGTTTTTT.

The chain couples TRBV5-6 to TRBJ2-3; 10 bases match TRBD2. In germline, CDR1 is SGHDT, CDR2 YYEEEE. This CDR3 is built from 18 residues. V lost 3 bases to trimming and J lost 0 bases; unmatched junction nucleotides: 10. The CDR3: CASSYLAGVVPSTDTQYF. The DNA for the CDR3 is TGTGCCAGCAGCTATCTAGCGGGAGTAGTACCTAGCACAGATACGCAGTATTTT.

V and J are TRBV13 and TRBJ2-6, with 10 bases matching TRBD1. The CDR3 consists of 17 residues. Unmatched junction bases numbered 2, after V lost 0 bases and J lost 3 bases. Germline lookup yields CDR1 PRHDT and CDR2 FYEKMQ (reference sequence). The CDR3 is CASSLGTGGNGANVLTF. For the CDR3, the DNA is TGTGCCAGCAGCTTAGGGACAGGGGGCAATGGGGCCAACGTCCTGACTTTC.

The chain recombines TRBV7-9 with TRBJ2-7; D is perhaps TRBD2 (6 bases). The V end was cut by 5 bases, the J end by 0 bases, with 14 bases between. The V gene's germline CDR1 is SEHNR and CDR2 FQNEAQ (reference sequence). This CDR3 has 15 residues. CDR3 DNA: TGTGCCAGCAGCCGGGACTTCATGTTCTCCTACGAGCAGTACTTC. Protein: CASSRDFMFSYEQYF.

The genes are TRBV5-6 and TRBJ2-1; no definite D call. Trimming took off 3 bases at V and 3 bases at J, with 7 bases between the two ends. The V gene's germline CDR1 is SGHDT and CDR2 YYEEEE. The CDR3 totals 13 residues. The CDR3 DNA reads TGTGCCAGCAGCTCCAACTTCTACAATGAGCAGTTCTTC. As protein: CASSSNFYNEQFF.

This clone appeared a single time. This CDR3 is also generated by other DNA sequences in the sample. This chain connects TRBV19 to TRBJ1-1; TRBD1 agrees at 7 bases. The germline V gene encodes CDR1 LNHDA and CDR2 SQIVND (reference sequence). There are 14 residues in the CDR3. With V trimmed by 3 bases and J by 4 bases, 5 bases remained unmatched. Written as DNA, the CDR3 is TGTGCCAGTAGTATCCGACAGGGTGGCACTGAAGCTTTCTTT. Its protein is CASSIRQGGTEAFF. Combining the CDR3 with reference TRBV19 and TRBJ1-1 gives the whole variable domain DGGITQSPKYLFRKEGQNVTLSCEQNLNHDAMYWYRQDPGQGLRLIYYSQIVNDFQKGDIAEGYSVSREKKESFPLTVTSAQKNPTAFYLCASSIRQGGTEAFFGQGTRLTVV.

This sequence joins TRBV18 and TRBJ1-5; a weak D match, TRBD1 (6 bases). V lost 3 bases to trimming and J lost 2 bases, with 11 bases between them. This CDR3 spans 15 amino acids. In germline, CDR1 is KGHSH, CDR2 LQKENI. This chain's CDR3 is CASSPRGAGNQPQHF. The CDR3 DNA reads TGTGCCAGCTCACCCCGGGGGGCTGGCAATCAGCCCCAGCATTTT.

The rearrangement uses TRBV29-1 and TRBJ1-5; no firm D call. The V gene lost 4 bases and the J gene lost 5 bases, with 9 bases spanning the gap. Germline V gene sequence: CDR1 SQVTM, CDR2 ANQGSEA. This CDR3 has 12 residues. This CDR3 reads CSVAGWDQPQHF. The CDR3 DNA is TGCAGCGTTGCGGGATGGGATCAGCCCCAGCATTTT.

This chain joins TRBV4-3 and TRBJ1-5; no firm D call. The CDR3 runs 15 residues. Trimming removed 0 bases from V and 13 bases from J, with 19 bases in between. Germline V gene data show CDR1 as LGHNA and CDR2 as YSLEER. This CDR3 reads CASSQDVSYRYSQHF. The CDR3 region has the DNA TGCGCCAGCAGCCAAGATGTCTCTTACCGATACTCACAGCATTTT.

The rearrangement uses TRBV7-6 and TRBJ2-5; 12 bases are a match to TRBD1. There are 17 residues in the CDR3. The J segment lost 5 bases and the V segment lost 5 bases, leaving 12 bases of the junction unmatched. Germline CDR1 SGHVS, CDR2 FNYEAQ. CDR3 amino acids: CASSLRPGTGGGETQYF. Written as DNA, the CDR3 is TGTGCCAGCAGCCTTAGACCCGGGACAGGGGGCGGGGAGACCCAGTACTTC.

CDR3 nucleotides: TGTGCCAGCAGTGACAGAATAGCGGGGGTCGAGCAGTACTTC. It yields the protein CASSDRIAGVEQYF. The rearrangement links TRBV6-2 or TRBV6-3 to TRBJ2-7; TRBD2 aligns across 9 bases. This CDR3 has 14 residues. Germline CDR1 MNHEY, CDR2 SVGEGT. With 5 bases clipped from V and 6 bases from J, the junction kept 8 bases outside the gene matches.

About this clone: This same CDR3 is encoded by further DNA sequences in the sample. The CDR3 DNA is TGTGCCAGCAGCGTAGGACAGGGCTATGGCTACACCTTC. Translated, it gives CASSVGQGYGYTF. The chain combines TRBV9 with TRBJ1-2; TRBD1 matches at 7 bases. After removal of 0 bases from V and 4 bases from J, the junction contained 0 bases not matched to a gene. The germline V gene has CDR1 SGDLS and CDR2 YYNGEE. CDR3 length equals 13 residues.

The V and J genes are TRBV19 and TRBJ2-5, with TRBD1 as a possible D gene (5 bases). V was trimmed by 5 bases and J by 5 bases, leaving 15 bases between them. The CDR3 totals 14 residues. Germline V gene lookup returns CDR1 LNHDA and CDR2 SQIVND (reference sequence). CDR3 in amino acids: CASSVQGFWETQYF. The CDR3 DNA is TGTGCCAGTAGTGTTCAGGGTTTCTGGGAGACCCAGTACTTC.

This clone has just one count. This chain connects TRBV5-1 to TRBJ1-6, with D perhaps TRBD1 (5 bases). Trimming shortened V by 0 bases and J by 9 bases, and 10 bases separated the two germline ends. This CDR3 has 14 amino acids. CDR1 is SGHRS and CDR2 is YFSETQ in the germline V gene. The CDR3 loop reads CASSLAQGGSPLHF. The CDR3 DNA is TGCGCCAGCAGCTTGGCGCAGGGCGGTTCACCCCTCCACTTT. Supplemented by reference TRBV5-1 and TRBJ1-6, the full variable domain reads KAGVTQTPRYLIKTRGQQVTLSCSPISGHRSVSWYQQTPGQGLQFLFEYFSETQRNKGNFPGRFSGRQFSNSRSEMNVSTLELGDSALYLCASSLAQGGSPLHFGNGTRLTVT.

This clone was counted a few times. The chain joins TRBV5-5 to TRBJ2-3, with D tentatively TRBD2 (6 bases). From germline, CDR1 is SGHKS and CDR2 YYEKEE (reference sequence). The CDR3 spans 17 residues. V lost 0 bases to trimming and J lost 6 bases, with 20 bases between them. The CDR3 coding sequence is TGTGCCAGCAGCTTGGAGGGGCGGGCGGGGTCCTCGGATACGCAGTATTTT. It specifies CASSLEGRAGSSDTQYF.

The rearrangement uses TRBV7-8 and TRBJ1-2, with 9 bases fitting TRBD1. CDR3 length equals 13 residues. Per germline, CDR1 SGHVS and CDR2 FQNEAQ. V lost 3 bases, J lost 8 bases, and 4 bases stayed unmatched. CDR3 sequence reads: CASSFDRGSGYTF. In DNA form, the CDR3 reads TGTGCCAGCAGCTTCGACAGGGGGAGCGGCTACACCTTC.

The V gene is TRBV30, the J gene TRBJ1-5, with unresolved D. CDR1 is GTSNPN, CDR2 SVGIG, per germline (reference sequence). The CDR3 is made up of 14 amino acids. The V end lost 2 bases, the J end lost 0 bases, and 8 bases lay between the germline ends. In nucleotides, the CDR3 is TGTGCCTGGAGTTACGGGAATAGCAATCAGCCCCAGCATTTT. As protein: CAWSYGNSNQPQHF. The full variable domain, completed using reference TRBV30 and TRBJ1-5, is SQTIHQWPATLVQPVGSPLSLECTVEGTSNPNLYWYRQAAGRGLQLLFYSVGIGQISSEVPQNLSASRPQDRQFILSSKKLLLSDSGFYLCAWSYGNSNQPQHFGDGTRLSIL.

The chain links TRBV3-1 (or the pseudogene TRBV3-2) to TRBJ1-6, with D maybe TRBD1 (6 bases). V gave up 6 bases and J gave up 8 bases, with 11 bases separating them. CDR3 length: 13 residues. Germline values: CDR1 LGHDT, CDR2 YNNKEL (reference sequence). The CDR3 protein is CASRTGGHSPLHF. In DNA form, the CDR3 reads TGTGCCAGCAGGACAGGCGGACATTCACCCCTCCACTTT.

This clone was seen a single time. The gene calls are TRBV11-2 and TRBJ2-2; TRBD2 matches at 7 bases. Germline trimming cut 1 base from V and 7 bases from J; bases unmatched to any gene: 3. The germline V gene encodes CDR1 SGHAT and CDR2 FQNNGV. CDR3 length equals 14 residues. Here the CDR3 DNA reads TGTGCCAGCAGCTTAGTGGGGGGGAACGGGGAGCTGTTTTTT. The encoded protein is CASSLVGGNGELFF. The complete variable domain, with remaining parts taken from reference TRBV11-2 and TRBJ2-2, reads EAGVAQSPRYKIIEKRQSVAFWCNPISGHATLYWYQQILGQGPKLLIQFQNNGVVDDSQLPKDRFSAERLKGVDSTLKIQPAKLEDSAVYLCASSLVGGNGELFFGEGSRLTVL.